This T cell receptor (beta chain) came from a study of shared clonotypes between healthy human individuals. Libraries were prepared by immunoSEQ multiplex PCR; TCRdb keeps only in-frame clonotypes and omits some of them. The sample carries about 800,000 clones, 96% recorded once. About this clone: No antigen is known for it.

Study-wide findings and caveats: Richness estimates generally favored naive over memory subsets. Among a handful of donors, around 5% of naive CD4 clonotypes were found in common.

Naive CD8 cells, CD45RO-negative and positively selected for CCR7, excluded terminally differentiated effector memory CD45RA+ cells. The CDR3 has 15 amino acids. Germline V gene sequence: CDR1 ENHRY, CDR2 SYGVKD. The V and J ends lost 4 bases and 0 bases respectively, with 13 bases between them. The receptor was isolated from a man younger than 40 in good health. The chain is built from TRBV10-3 and TRBJ2-7, with D possibly matching TRBD1 (5 bases). Source material: naive CD8+ T cells sorted from blood. The CDR3 loop reads CAISVGAVGSYEQYF. The DNA of the CDR3 is TGTGCCATCAGTGTAGGGGCGGTTGGCTCCTACGAGCAGTACTTC.